What follows are 18 T cell receptor beta chains derived from one specimen sequenced in a study of OX40 agonist ivuxolimab in advanced cancers. Libraries came from the immunoSEQ multiplex PCR assay. What TCRdb holds here is the immuneACCESS table cut down to in-frame rearrangements. Part of the clones is not present; checked against another copy, under half of the missing clones reflect an unresolved V gene, and the others are unexplained. This sample holds over 55,000 clones; 84% were observed only once. The ten largest clones capture 0.78% of the sample. This sample comprised CD4+ or CD8+ T cells sorted from blood, obtained in a trial of the OX40 agonist ivuxolimab. The origin of the receptors is an adult with an advanced solid tumor such as melanoma, head and neck, liver or kidney cancer.

The chain recombines TRBV5-4 with TRBJ2-5; TRBD1 aligns across 8 bases. The CDR3 has 17 residues. Germline CDR1 is SGHNT and CDR2 is YYREEE (reference sequence). V shed 3 bases and J 3 bases; nucleotides not matched to a gene: 13. CDR3: CASSSGTGGVVEETQYF. Here the CDR3 DNA reads TGTGCCAGCAGCTCGGGGACAGGAGGGGTGGTTGAAGAGACCCAGTACTTC.

This chain connects TRBV6-6 to TRBJ2-7; 9 bases fit TRBD1. Trimming took 5 bases from V and 4 from J; bases not matched to a gene: 12. The CDR3 runs to 16 residues. Germline V gives CDR1 MNHNY, CDR2 SVGAGI (reference sequence). The CDR3 DNA follows: TGTGCCAGCAGTATACCCGGGACAGGGCTAGGATACGAGCAGTACTTC. Translated: CASSIPGTGLGYEQYF.

The rearrangement uses TRBV7-6 and TRBJ1-1; D is unresolved. From germline, CDR1 is SGHVS and CDR2 FNYEAQ. Between the trimmed V and J ends, which lost 5 bases and 7 bases, there was a span of 14 bases. There are 13 residues in the CDR3. The CDR3 here is CASSRRRLDEAFF. In DNA, the CDR3 is TGTGCCAGCAGCAGACGAAGGTTGGATGAAGCTTTCTTT.

A few counts support this clone. The chain combines TRBV20-1 with TRBJ1-1, with D uncertain. V shed 3 bases and J shed 4 bases, with 6 bases lying between them. This CDR3 is built from 11 residues. CDR1 is DFQATT and CDR2 is SNEGSKA in the germline V gene (reference sequence). This chain's CDR3 is CSASRFTEAFF. DNA for the CDR3: TGCAGTGCTAGTAGGTTCACTGAAGCTTTCTTT.

The V call is TRBV29-1, the J call TRBJ2-1; possibly TRBD2 for D (5 bases). The CDR3 consists of 12 residues. The germline V and J ends were trimmed by 6 bases and 10 bases, with 16 bases remaining between them. Looked up from germline, CDR1 is SQVTM and CDR2 is ANQGSEA. The CDR3 protein is CSVAQPEREQFF. The CDR3 DNA follows: TGCAGCGTCGCGCAACCCGAGCGGGAGCAGTTCTTC.

A note on this clone: In the same sample, other DNA sequences code for this CDR3. The chain is built from TRBV28 and TRBJ2-5, with D perhaps TRBD1 or TRBD2 (6 bases each). This CDR3 has 14 amino acids. Germline V CDR1 and CDR2: MDHEN, SYDVKM. V was pared by 8 bases and J by 2 bases, with 15 bases between. The CDR3 region has the DNA TGTGCCAGCGGGCTCGGGGGCACTCAAGAGACCCAGTACTTC. Protein: CASGLGGTQETQYF.

The V and J genes are TRBV5-1 and TRBJ2-2; 12 bases line up with TRBD1. Germline V lookup: CDR1 SGHRS, CDR2 YFSETQ. Trimming cost V 1 base and J 6 bases; bases outside gene matches: 7. The CDR3 covers 17 residues. CDR3 region: CASSLSGTGGMAGELFF. The CDR3 nucleotides are TGCGCCAGCAGCTTGTCTGGGACAGGGGGCATGGCCGGGGAGCTGTTTTTT. The full variable domain, in which reference TRBV5-1 and TRBJ2-2 provide the parts outside the CDR3, is KAGVTQTPRYLIKTRGQQVTLSCSPISGHRSVSWYQQTPGQGLQFLFEYFSETQRNKGNFPGRFSGRQFSNSRSEMNVSTLELGDSALYLCASSLSGTGGMAGELFFGEGSRLTVL.

The chain employs TRBV6-5 and TRBJ2-7, with 11 bases identical to TRBD1. Germline V lookup: CDR1 MNHEY, CDR2 SVGAGI. The CDR3 totals 15 residues. The junction had 6 bases not matched to a gene; V was cut back by 5 bases and J by 3 bases. For the CDR3, the DNA is TGTGCCAGCAGTACCGGACAGGGGGCTTACTACGAGCAGTACTTC. It codes for CASSTGQGAYYEQYF.

V usage is TRBV14 and J usage is TRBJ1-1; D not resolved. The length of the CDR3 is 17 residues. V shed 0 bases and J shed 4 bases, with 18 bases lying between them. In germline, CDR1 is SGHDN, CDR2 FVKESK. In DNA, the CDR3 is TGTGCCAGCAGCCAAGAAAGGAGTATGGTCATAGGCACTGAAGCTTTCTTT. Protein product: CASSQERSMVIGTEAFF.

The genes are TRBV27 and TRBJ1-2; tentative D call: TRBD1 (5 bases). V was shortened by 8 bases and J by 2 bases, with 15 bases between the two germline ends. The CDR3 sequence is 14 residues long. Per the germline V gene, CDR1 is MNHEY and CDR2 is SMNVEV (reference sequence). Written as DNA, the CDR3 is TGTGCCAGCTCAGGGACCAGGGACAACTATGGCTACACCTTC. Translation: CASSGTRDNYGYTF.

The CDR3 DNA reads TGTGCCAGCAGCTTAGACGGGAGCGGGGCAGATACGCAGTATTTT. This codes for CASSLDGSGADTQYF. V and J are TRBV7-2 and TRBJ2-3, with 7 positions matching TRBD2. V was pared by 1 base and J by 4 bases, with 5 bases of the junction left unmatched. This CDR3 spans 15 amino acids. Germline values: CDR1 SGHTA, CDR2 FQGNSA.

The chain links TRBV7-3 to TRBJ1-1; D is possibly TRBD1 (5 bases). V lost 1 base to trimming and J lost 2 bases, with 14 bases between them. Germline CDR1 SGHTA, CDR2 FQGTGA. The CDR3 has 16 residues. The chain's CDR3 is CASSLNGGSFNTEAFF. DNA of the CDR3: TGTGCCAGCAGCTTAAACGGGGGAAGCTTCAACACTGAAGCTTTCTTT.

The V and J genes are TRBV19 and TRBJ2-7, with D uncertain. CDR3 length: 14 residues. Trimming removed 1 base from V and 3 bases from J, with 10 bases in between. Germline V gives CDR1 LNHDA, CDR2 SQIVND (reference sequence). CDR3 in amino acids: CASSIGHRDYEQYF. The CDR3, as DNA: TGTGCCAGTAGTATAGGGCACAGAGACTACGAGCAGTACTTC. The whole variable domain, remainder taken from reference TRBV19 and TRBJ2-7, is DGGITQSPKYLFRKEGQNVTLSCEQNLNHDAMYWYRQDPGQGLRLIYYSQIVNDFQKGDIAEGYSVSREKKESFPLTVTSAQKNPTAFYLCASSIGHRDYEQYFGPGTRLTVT.

This clone occurred once. The chain carries TRBV29-1 and TRBJ2-7, with D perhaps being TRBD1 or TRBD2 (7 bases each). The CDR3 spans 15 residues. The germline V and J ends were trimmed by 1 base and 2 bases, with 15 bases remaining between them. Germline CDR1 reads SQVTM; CDR2 reads ANQGSEA. CDR3 protein: CSVEGGRDSTYEQYF. CDR3 in DNA: TGCAGCGTTGAAGGGGGGAGGGACAGCACCTACGAGCAGTACTTC.

The chain uses TRBV5-1 and TRBJ2-1, with 7 bases aligning to TRBD1. V shed 2 bases, J shed 3 bases, and the junction held 5 bases outside the gene matches. Germline V gene lookup returns CDR1 SGHRS and CDR2 YFSETQ. The CDR3 is made up of 15 amino acids. CDR3 nucleotides: TGCGCCAGCAGCTTTGGGCAGGGGGTCTACAATGAGCAGTTCTTC. Its translation: CASSFGQGVYNEQFF.

The chain carries TRBV6-5 and TRBJ2-7, with D hard to call. Germline V gene sequence: CDR1 MNHEY, CDR2 SVGAGI. CDR3 length: 13 residues. Trimming took off 3 bases at V and 5 bases at J, with 11 bases between the two ends. CDR3 amino acids: CASSYVPEDEQYF. The DNA of the CDR3 is TGTGCCAGCAGTTATGTACCCGAAGACGAGCAGTACTTC.

CDR3 region: CAISEGGVGYGYTF. The CDR3 DNA is TGTGCCATCAGTGAGGGGGGGGTAGGATATGGCTACACCTTC. The rearrangement uses TRBV10-3 and TRBJ1-2; D may be TRBD1 (5 bases). The CDR3 extends over 14 amino acids. Germline CDR1 reads ENHRY; CDR2 reads SYGVKD. The germline V and J ends were trimmed by 2 bases and 5 bases, with 12 bases remaining between them.

The gene calls are TRBV21-1 and TRBJ2-5. TRBV21-1 is a pseudogene locus. The CDR3 spans 14 residues. The CDR3 DNA is TGTGCCAGCAGCAAAGATAACCGCCAAGAGACCCAGTACTTC. This gives the protein CASSKDNRQETQYF.